This T cell receptor beta chain is drawn from a study of T cells in Graves' hyperthyroidism and ophthalmopathy. Regions amplified from RNA transcripts were the TCR beta CDR3 regions. TCR CDR3 regions were first amplified by RT-PCR with HTBI primers. One entry per CDR3 protein results from TCRdb running MiXCR on the multiplex PCR reads. The sample includes 600,000 to 700,000 distinct CDR3 sequences, approximately 14% of them seen just once. The CDR3 is 18 amino acids. V trimming: 1 base; J trimming: 2 bases; junction bases outside the gene matches: 9. The V gene's germline CDR1 is LNHNV and CDR2 YYDKDF (reference sequence). A Clinical Activity Score of at least 3, a NOSPECS grade of at least 4 and a duration under 3 months were recorded in the ophthalmopathy patients. Not enrolled were patients with uncontrolled infection, other autoimmune disease, pregnancy or lactation. Diagnoses were established using clinical symptoms, serum thyroxine and TRAb, thyroid ultrasound and orbital computed tomography. PBMCs were obtained from about 9.9 ml fresh peripheral blood.

The sequencing sample was made of blood. The source of this sequence is a woman in her thirties or forties with Graves' ophthalmopathy. The genes are TRBV15 and TRBJ2-5, with 11 positions matching TRBD2. For the CDR3, the DNA is TGTGCCACCAGCAGAGGTGTTGGACTAGCGGGCCCTCAAGAGACCCAGTACTTC. This translates into CATSRGVGLAGPQETQYF.